The rows below give T cell receptor beta chains drawn from one sample of a study of Ad26.COV2.S vaccination and SARS-CoV-2 variants. Some clones are missing from TCRdb's copy, which holds only in-frame ones; the method was immunoSEQ multiplex PCR. The sample lists more than 150,000 clones, roughly 85% seen once, with 4.5% to 7.5% in the top ten. The sample here was peripheral blood, taken after recovery from COVID-19. The source of these receptors is a human donor who had recovered from COVID-19. Both conserved end residues are part of each CDR3. D genes are given only for firm matches.

>TRBJ1-2|TRBD1|TRBV7-2
CASTARGLSGYTF
TGTGCCAGCACCGCCAGGGGGCTGTCTGGCTACACCTTC
>TRBJ2-3|TRBD2|TRBV7-3
CASSLGGLGNTDTQYF
TGTGCCAGCAGCTTAGGGGGACTAGGTAACACAGATACGCAGTATTTT
>TRBJ2-3|TRBD2|TRBV3-1/TRBV3-2
CAKPTSGISTDTQYF
TGTGCCAAACCGACTAGCGGAATTAGCACAGATACGCAGTATTTT
>TRBJ1-1|.|TRBV27
CASSPRGGRYTEAFF
TGTGCCAGCAGTCCGCGCGGGGGGAGGTACACTGAAGCTTTCTTT
>TRBJ1-6|.|TRBV27
CASSFNNSPLHF
TGTGCCAGCAGTTTCAATAATTCACCCCTCCACTTT
>TRBJ2-6|.|TRBV14
CASSLNLIDSGANVLTF
TGTGCCAGCAGCCTTAATCTAATTGATTCTGGGGCCAACGTCCTGACTTTC
>TRBJ1-6|.|TRBV7-9
CASSSPGSPLHF
TGTGCCAGCAGCTCCCCGGGGTCTCCCCTCCACTTT
>TRBJ2-7|.|TRBV11-1
CASSLGRTFTYEQYF
TGTGCCAGCAGCTTAGGTCGGACATTCACCTACGAGCAGTACTTC
>TRBJ2-3|TRBD1|TRBV7-3
CASSLGSTGGTDTQYF
TGTGCCAGCAGCTTAGGTTCAACAGGGGGCACAGATACGCAGTATTTT
>TRBJ1-4|.|TRBV6-5
CASRPRGATNEKLFF
TGTGCCAGCAGACCGAGGGGGGCAACTAATGAAAAACTGTTTTTT
>TRBJ2-7|.|TRBV19
CASSAWTDTYEQYF
TGTGCCAGTAGTGCGTGGACAGATACCTACGAGCAGTACTTC
>TRBJ1-3|TRBD1|TRBV5-1
CASSWDRTSPGNTIYF
TGCGCCAGCAGCTGGGACAGGACCTCACCTGGAAACACCATATATTTT
>TRBJ1-6|.|TRBV7-9
CASSAGQAISPLHF
TGTGCCAGCAGCGCGGGGCAGGCAATTTCACCCCTCCACTTT
>TRBJ2-4|TRBD2|TRBV6-5
CASSPGGGIQYF
TGTGCCAGCAGTCCGGGGGGGGGTATTCAGTACTTC
>TRBJ2-7|TRBD2|TRBV27
CASTERGSPYEQYF
TGTGCCAGCACGGAGCGGGGGAGCCCCTACGAGCAGTACTTC